These T cell receptor beta chains were read from a single sample in a study of neurological immune-mediated disorders. TCRdb ran MiXCR on the 5' RACE reads and lists one entry per CDR3 protein. The sample lists about 62,000 distinct CDR3 sequences, under 5.5% occurring once. Input material: PBMCs. These TCRs come from a woman aged 45-60 years with multiple sclerosis. The CDR3 runs from the conserved cysteine through the conserved F or W. A D gene is named only where the DNA matches it firmly. Only some rows state a clone size, as once, few, many or a class for expanded clones.

size: .; V: TRBV7-9; D: TRBD1; J: TRBJ1-5; DNA: TGTGCCAGCAGCTTGGGGACAGGGTCTAGCAATCAGCCCCAGAATTTT; CDR3: CASSLGTGSSNQPQNF
size: many; V: TRBV24-1; D: .; J: TRBJ2-1; DNA: TGTGCCACCAGTTATGGTTTTTCCTACAATGAGCAGTTCTTC; CDR3: CATSYGFSYNEQFF
size: .; V: TRBV5-1; D: .; J: TRBJ2-5; DNA: TGCGCCAGCAGCCCCGAGGCGGGGCGAGAGACCCAGTACTTC; CDR3: CASSPEAGRETQYF
size: many; V: TRBV20-1; D: .; J: TRBJ2-5; DNA: TGCAGTGCTACGCGGACAGTGAGGGAGACCCAGTACTTC; CDR3: CSATRTVRETQYF
size: few; V: TRBV5-1; D: TRBD1; J: TRBJ1-1; DNA: TGCGCCAGCAGCACGGGACAGACGAACACTGAAGCTTTCTTT; CDR3: CASSTGQTNTEAFF
size: .; V: TRBV7-2; D: TRBD2; J: TRBJ2-2; DNA: TGTGCCAGCAGCTTAGCGAGCGGGGGGGGCACCGGGGAGCTGTTTTTT; CDR3: CASSLASGGGTGELFF
size: many; V: TRBV6-2/TRBV6-3; D: .; J: TRBJ2-1; DNA: TGTGCCAGCAAGTTAAGCTCCTACAATGAGCAGTTCTTC; CDR3: CASKLSSYNEQFF
size: many; V: TRBV5-1; D: .; J: TRBJ2-1; DNA: TGCGCCAGCAGCTTTAATCCGGGGGGCCTTTACAATGAGCAGTTCTTC; CDR3: CASSFNPGGLYNEQFF
size: many; V: TRBV5-1; D: TRBD1; J: TRBJ1-4; DNA: TGCGCCAGCAGCTTCTCAGGGGGCGCGGCTAATGAAAAACTGTTTTTT; CDR3: CASSFSGGAANEKLFF
size: many; V: TRBV12-3/TRBV12-4; D: .; J: TRBJ2-1; DNA: TGTGCCAGCAGTTCGCTAATAGGGCGGGCAGTGTACAATGAGCAGTTCTTC; CDR3: CASSSLIGRAVYNEQFF
size: many; V: TRBV10-3; D: .; J: TRBJ1-5; DNA: TGTGCCATCAGTGCCGGGGATCAGCCCCAGAATTTT; CDR3: CAISAGDQPQNF
size: many; V: TRBV24-1; D: TRBD1; J: TRBJ2-5; DNA: TGTGCCACCAGTGAAGCCTTCCGGGACAGCCAAGAGACCCAGTACTTC; CDR3: CATSEAFRDSQETQYF
size: many; V: TRBV7-2; D: .; J: TRBJ2-5; DNA: TGTGCCAGCAGCTTACTCGGCGCAGAGACCCAGTACTTC; CDR3: CASSLLGAETQYF
size: many; V: TRBV12-3/TRBV12-4; D: .; J: TRBJ2-5; DNA: TGTGCCAGCAGCCAGTTCGGCAGGGGTGAGACCCAGTACTTC; CDR3: CASSQFGRGETQYF
size: medium-sized; V: TRBV11-1; D: .; J: TRBJ2-1; DNA: TGTGCCAGCAGCTCTCCGGGACCAGGGAATGAGCAGTTCTTC; CDR3: CASSSPGPGNEQFF
size: many; V: TRBV7-2; D: .; J: TRBJ2-1; DNA: TGTGCCAGCAGCTCGATAGACAGGCACAATGAGCAGTTCTTC; CDR3: CASSSIDRHNEQFF
size: many; V: TRBV20-1; D: TRBD2; J: TRBJ2-5; DNA: TGCAGTGCTAGATCCGGGGGGGAGACCCAGTACTTC; CDR3: CSARSGGETQYF
size: many; V: TRBV20-1; D: .; J: TRBJ1-1; DNA: TGCAGTGCGACATCGGGGATCGCTGAAGCTTTCTTT; CDR3: CSATSGIAEAFF
size: few; V: TRBV28; D: .; J: TRBJ1-5; DNA: TGTGTCGTGGGGTATAGCAATCAGCCCCAGAATTTT; CDR3: CVVGYSNQPQNF
size: few; V: TRBV21-1; D: .; J: TRBJ2-5; DNA: TGTGCCAGCAGCAAAGAAGTCCCTTACGGGTTGTGGGAGACCCAGTACTTC; CDR3: CASSKEVPYGLWETQYF
size: many; V: TRBV20-1; D: .; J: TRBJ1-6; DNA: TGCAGTGCTAGAGCTCAAGGGGGGGCCTCACCCCTCCACTTT; CDR3: CSARAQGGASPLHF
size: many; V: TRBV5-1; D: .; J: TRBJ2-5; DNA: TGCGCCAGCAGCTTGGGAGGGACGTTGGGTAGACAAGAGACCCAGTACTTC; CDR3: CASSLGGTLGRQETQYF
size: .; V: TRBV6-2/TRBV6-3; D: .; J: TRBJ1-6; DNA: TGTGCCAGCAGCTACCCGACACCCCTCAACTTT; CDR3: CASSYPTPLNF
size: many; V: TRBV5-1; D: .; J: TRBJ1-2; DNA: TGCGCCTCCCGAGCTAACTATGGCTACACCTTC; CDR3: CASRANYGYTF
size: many; V: TRBV7-3; D: .; J: TRBJ2-5; DNA: TGTGCCAGCAGCCCAGGAGACAGGGAGGGGGAGACCCAGTACTTC; CDR3: CASSPGDREGETQYF
size: many; V: TRBV27; D: .; J: TRBJ2-7; DNA: TGTGCCAGCAGTTTGGGGCCGTCCTACGAGCAGTACTTC; CDR3: CASSLGPSYEQYF
size: many; V: TRBV5-1; D: .; J: TRBJ2-5; DNA: TGCGCCAGCAGCACGGGGGTTCAAGAGACCCAGTACTTC; CDR3: CASSTGVQETQYF